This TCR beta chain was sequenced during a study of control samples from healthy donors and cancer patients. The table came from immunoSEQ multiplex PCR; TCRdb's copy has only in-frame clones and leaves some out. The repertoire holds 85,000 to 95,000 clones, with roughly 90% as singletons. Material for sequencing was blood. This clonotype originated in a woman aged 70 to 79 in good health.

The CDR3, as DNA: TGTGCCAGCAGTTACTGGGGTGGCTACACCTTC. Protein sequence: CASSYWGGYTF. The chain couples TRBV6-5 to TRBJ1-2; D is ambiguous. The germline gives CDR1 MNHEY, CDR2 SVGAGI. This CDR3 is built from 11 residues. Between the trimmed V and J ends, which lost 1 base and 7 bases, there was a span of 4 bases.